A single TCR beta chain is shown here with its context. This clone was counted a single time. What antigen it recognizes has not been identified. Qualities for individual bases were not recorded, and no much larger clone is one base off. Collaborating institutions collected whole blood in K2EDTA tubes following their own protocols. For TCRbeta analysis, collaborators shipped samples in one of three forms: frozen whole blood, isolated PBMCs, or DNA extracted from either of those sample types. The data originate from a study of blood T cell repertoires in COVID-19 (TCRdb year 2020). In the study overall: Samples covering the acute and convalescent phases of COVID-19 were provided by collaborators in the United States, Italy and Spain. The prospective study material was composed of cDNA or gDNA derived from T cells, B-cell-depleted T cells, or PBMCs. Deeply sampled blood TCRbeta repertoires from subjects exposed to, actively infected with, or recovered from COVID-19 were included in the dataset. The repertoires were released in a freely available public database intended as a resource for research on the immune response to SARS-CoV-2. The samples were drawn from two sources: the first 160 participants of the ongoing ImmuneRACE study, and 1,000 to 1,500 subjects contributed by 6 global collaborators. Sample metadata almost always included a de-identified subject ID, COVID-19 status, age in years and sex. HLA class I and class II types, where available, came from metadata supplied by the sample provider rather than from assay-based typing.

For this chain, trimming is 5 bases at the V end and 1 base at the J end, and the number of junction bases without a gene match is 7. Including cysteine and phenylalanine, the CDR3 has 17 amino acids. The CDR3 DNA has 51 bases and is translated from base 1. For CDR1 and CDR2, the germline V gene lists ENHRY and SYGVKD. TCRbeta CDR3 regions were amplified from genomic DNA by means of the immunoSEQ Assay, a bias-controlled multiplex PCR. Under the source paper's analysis protocol: Nucleated cell counts per sample were estimated from amplification of reference gene primers within the assay. Sequence reads were collapsed and filtered to measure the absolute abundance of every unique TCRbeta CDR3 rearrangement. Productive Simpson clonality was computed per sample as the square root of Simpson's diversity index over productive rearrangements. The immuneACCESS repertoire file appears here via TCRdb, limited to in-frame rearrangements. These files lack a portion of the clones; in checked studies, under half of the deficit traces to unresolved V genes, and the cause of the others is not known. The V and J calls and clone size come from that table; D and trimming were worked out from the DNA. The sample table lists around 100,000 clones, 80% to 90% of them with a count of one. The top ten clonotypes cover approximately 5.3% of the sample.

The full study reports these points: The amount of clinical and demographic metadata varied by source and participant and was provided uncurated.

The receptor comes from a human donor in a cohort sampled during active COVID-19. This receptor chain uses TRBV10-3 and TRBJ2-3; 12 of the junction bases match TRBD2. The sample consisted of peripheral blood. The CDR3 sequence is CAISPGLAGFRTDTQYF. At the DNA level, the sequence is TGTGCCATCAGTCCAGGACTAGCGGGATTCCGCACAGATACGCAGTATTTT.